Below are 13 T cell receptor beta chains sequenced from a single sample in a study of neoadjuvant anti-PD-1 for oral cavity cancer. Here immunoSEQ multiplex PCR was the method, and the copy in TCRdb shows in-frame clones only, minus some. The table shows more than 12,000 clones, with about 70% occurring only once. The material was PBMCs, obtained before nivolumab (anti-PD-1) treatment. These receptors all stem from a person aged 35 to 85 with oral cavity squamous cell carcinoma.

There are a few counts of this clone. The chain is built from TRBV2 and TRBJ1-2; 8 bases fit TRBD1. Germline CDR1 reads SNHLY; CDR2 reads FYNNEI. This CDR3 has 14 residues. Trimming took 4 bases from V and 3 from J; bases not matched to a gene: 4. CDR3 sequence reads: CASSGTGNYYGYTF. DNA for the CDR3: TGTGCCAGCAGTGGGACAGGGAATTACTATGGCTACACCTTC.

This clone was counted a single time. In DNA form, the CDR3 reads TGTGCCAGCAGCCCAGACAGGGGGCAAGGTGGCTACACCTTC. It is translated as CASSPDRGQGGYTF. The chain couples TRBV5-5 to TRBJ1-2, with 10 positions matching TRBD1. After removal of 4 bases from V and 7 bases from J, the junction contained 7 bases not matched to a gene. The CDR3 contains 14 residues. Germline CDR1 and CDR2: SGHKS and YYEKEE (reference sequence). Full variable domain (missing parts from reference TRBV5-5 and TRBJ1-2): DAGVTQSPTHLIKTRGQQVTLRCSPISGHKSVSWYQQVLGQGPQFIFQYYEKEERGRGNFPDRFSARQFPNYSSELNVNALLLGDSALYLCASSPDRGQGGYTFGSGTRLTVV.

This sequence joins TRBV28 and TRBJ2-1, with 10 bases that match TRBD2. Germline CDR1 MDHEN, CDR2 SYDVKM. The CDR3 is 18 residues long. With V trimmed by 3 bases and J by 9 bases, 17 bases remained unmatched. The chain's CDR3 is CASSFFSGGAQTTSEQFF. The CDR3 DNA reads TGTGCCAGCAGTTTTTTCAGCGGGGGGGCCCAGACCACAAGTGAGCAGTTCTTC.

The V and J genes are TRBV7-2 and TRBJ2-3; D unclear. Trimming shortened V by 8 bases and J by 5 bases, and 14 bases separated the two germline ends. The CDR3 consists of 13 residues. CDR1 is SGHTA and CDR2 is FQGNSA in the germline V gene. CDR3 nucleotides: TGTGCCAGCGCCCTACCGGGTGGAGATACGCAGTATTTT. Translating gives CASALPGGDTQYF.

This chain connects TRBV10-3 to TRBJ1-1; no firm D call. The V end lost 3 bases, the J end lost 3 bases, and 2 bases lay between the germline ends. CDR1 is ENHRY, CDR2 SYGVKD, per germline. The CDR3 consists of 11 residues. The CDR3 sequence: CAISDDTEAFF. CDR3 nucleotide sequence: TGTGCCATCAGTGATGACACTGAAGCTTTCTTT.

The chain is built from TRBV27 and TRBJ2-4; D tentatively fits TRBD1 or TRBD2 (5 bases each). The CDR3 length is 11 residues. The V and J ends lost 3 bases and 9 bases respectively, with 6 bases between them. Looked up from germline, CDR1 is MNHEY and CDR2 is SMNVEV (reference sequence). The CDR3, as DNA: TGTGCCAGCAGTTTTGGGGGCATTCAGTACTTC. It encodes CASSFGGIQYF.

This chain links TRBV7-3 with TRBJ2-6; a weak D match, TRBD2 (6 bases). Germline-derived CDR1 and CDR2 are SGHTA and FQGTGA. The length of the CDR3 is 15 residues. Trimming stripped 2 bases from V and 4 bases from J, with 9 bases between. The DNA for the CDR3 is TGTGCCAGCAGCTTACAGGGACTCGGGGCCAACGTCCTGACTTTC. It translates to CASSLQGLGANVLTF.

The chain links TRBV7-3 to TRBJ2-2; weak D call: TRBD1 (6 bases). The V end was cut by 5 bases, the J end by 5 bases, with 18 bases between. Germline CDR1 and CDR2: SGHTA and FQGTGA. CDR3 size: 16 residues. The CDR3 spells CASSLRGGQTTGELFF. In DNA, the CDR3 is TGTGCCAGCAGCCTACGTGGGGGCCAAACGACCGGGGAGCTGTTTTTT.

The chain has TRBV10-2 and TRBJ1-4; no definite D call. The CDR3 has 14 residues. The germline V gene has CDR1 WSHSY and CDR2 SAAADI. V was shortened by 6 bases and J by 0 bases, with 8 bases between the two germline ends. CDR3 sequence: CASSWRATNEKLFF. The CDR3 DNA reads TGCGCCAGCAGCTGGCGGGCAACTAATGAAAAACTGTTTTTT.

The chain joins TRBV15 to TRBJ2-2; D is possibly TRBD1 or TRBD2 (6 bases each). The CDR3 loop spans 14 amino acids. Trimming left V 3 bases short and J 6 bases short, with 11 bases between. Germline CDR1 is LNHNV and CDR2 is YYDKDF (reference sequence). The CDR3 DNA follows: TGTGCCACCAGCAGCGGGGGCCCACCCGGGGAGCTGTTTTTT. Its translation: CATSSGGPPGELFF.

This chain connects TRBV7-9 to TRBJ2-3; the D is unclear. The V and J ends lost 7 bases and 2 bases respectively, with 16 bases between them. Germline CDR1 and CDR2: SEHNR and FQNEAQ (reference sequence). This CDR3 contains 15 residues. CDR3 residues: CASTFLVGYTDTQYF. The CDR3 nucleotides are TGTGCCAGCACCTTCCTGGTCGGGTACACAGATACGCAGTATTTT.

V gene TRBV29-1 combines with J gene TRBJ1-1; a weak D match, TRBD1 (5 bases). The CDR3 runs 12 residues. The germline CDR1 and CDR2 sequences are SQVTM and ANQGSEA. The ends were cut back, 4 bases at V and 3 bases at J, with 9 bases in the middle. For the CDR3, the DNA is TGCAGCGTTGTCCCGGGGGACACTGAAGCTTTCTTT. Translating gives CSVVPGDTEAFF.

This clone was found once. This chain joins TRBV11-2 and TRBJ1-1; D not certain. CDR1 SGHAT and CDR2 FQNNGV come from the germline V gene. V gave up 5 bases and J gave up 0 bases, with 22 bases separating them. There are 18 residues in the CDR3. This chain's CDR3 is CASSLFGEAEFLNTEAFF. The CDR3 DNA is TGTGCCAGCAGCCTATTCGGGGAAGCCGAGTTTCTGAACACTGAAGCTTTCTTT.